This T cell receptor beta chain derives from a study of brain T cells in children with intractable seizures. Study results and limitations: Patients' HCMV serostatus was unknown; virus specificity rests on CDR3 similarity alone.

Sequencing was limited to surgery cases with top T cell transcript signatures in brain tissue. At least one anti-epileptic drug was given before surgery. Remarks on this clone: Its antigen is as yet unknown.

The CDR3 covers 15 residues. The germline V and J ends were trimmed by 5 bases and 1 base, with 15 bases remaining between them. Germline V gene sequence: CDR1 LNHNV, CDR2 YYDKDF (reference sequence). Profiling relied on immunoSEQ multiplex PCR, and the TCRdb table lists in-frame clones only, not all of them. The table has 100,000 to 120,000 clones, 90% to 95% seen once; the top ten hold 3.5% to 4.5%. The V call is TRBV15, the J call TRBJ2-7; D uncertain. The TCR was taken from a boy younger than two with hemimegalencephaly and intractable seizures. The specimen comprised peripheral blood, sampled at surgery. In DNA, the CDR3 is TGTGCCACCAGCGCACGATCGAGGCTATCCTACGAGCAGTACTTC. Translation: CATSARSRLSYEQYF.